The TCR beta chain under discussion was sequenced for a study of control samples from healthy donors and cancer patients. V was trimmed by 0 bases and J by 5 bases, leaving 2 bases between them. The CDR3 runs 11 residues. Germline V gene data show CDR1 as LGHNA and CDR2 as YNFKEQ. This clone was seen more than once but under ten times. Other DNA variants within this sample encode the same CDR3. Libraries were prepared by immunoSEQ multiplex PCR; TCRdb keeps only in-frame clonotypes and omits some of them. The table shows 55,000 to 75,000 clones, with around 87% occurring only once. The sample comprised PBMCs. The sequence was collected from a woman aged 50 to 65 with head and neck cancer. The chain joins TRBV4-2 to TRBJ2-7; D not resolved. The CDR3 region has the DNA TGTGCCAGCAGCCAAGATCACGAGCAGTACTTC. Its protein is CASSQDHEQYF.